Listed below are T cell receptor beta chains from one sample, sequenced in a study of cytomegalovirus exposure and HLA in healthy donors. Sequenced by immunoSEQ multiplex PCR; TCRdb stores in-frame clones only, minus some. This sample has more than 95,000 clones, with about 87% found just once. The specimen was PBMCs. The receptors stem from a woman aged 18-29 years in good health and CMV-seronegative. The CDR3 runs from the conserved cysteine through the conserved F or W. Each record gives: J gene, V gene, CDR3 protein.

>TRBJ2-5|TRBV5-1
CASSPQWVSGILEETQYF
>TRBJ1-2|TRBV7-2
CASSPAGLRGYTF
>TRBJ2-7|TRBV6-1
CASSAAYDYEQYF
>TRBJ2-1|TRBV6-1
CASSVGQGLYNEQFF
>TRBJ1-5|TRBV30
CAWSPGISNQPQHF
>TRBJ1-5|TRBV2
CASSEGDRVNQPQHF
>TRBJ1-1|TRBV27
CASSLFFGQGGTEAFF
>TRBJ2-5|TRBV4-3
CASSQDWLAVETQYF
>TRBJ2-1|TRBV30
CAWSGGIRTSGVRLIDEQFF
>TRBJ1-1|TRBV9
CASSVAPRGRTEAFF
>TRBJ2-3|TRBV19
CASSRSGASTDTQYF
>TRBJ1-2|TRBV28
CASNQLGTGSYGYTF
>TRBJ1-6|TRBV6-1
CASSGGAGEGSPLHF
>TRBJ1-4|TRBV14
CASSQELTGLNEKLFF
>TRBJ2-5|TRBV4-1
CASSQDASGSVETQYF
>TRBJ1-2|TRBV28
CASSLSAGGIANYGYTF
>TRBJ2-6|TRBV27
CASRQGTSSGANVLTF
>TRBJ2-7|TRBV30
CAWTVRGPGEQYF
>TRBJ2-5|TRBV9
CASSPHQQGTETQYF
>TRBJ1-6|TRBV2
CASSRTGTVYNSPLHF
>TRBJ1-4|TRBV5-1
CASSPGTGGSNEKLFF
>TRBJ1-6|TRBV28
CASSSAGTGYSPLHF
>TRBJ2-1|TRBV5-5
CASSFRDSSYNEQFF
>TRBJ2-2|TRBV6-1
CASSDLPLTGELFF
>TRBJ1-1|TRBV18
CASSREGMSTEAFF
>TRBJ2-7|TRBV7-2
CASSSSSYEQYF
>TRBJ2-1|TRBV15
CATSNEAITSGVTGEQFF
>TRBJ2-3|TRBV2
CASKFGGGISTDTQYF
>TRBJ2-5|TRBV6-1
CASSPDRGRGETQYF
>TRBJ2-3|TRBV23-1
CASSQSPQGRTDTQYF
>TRBJ1-2|TRBV5-1
CASSGVSGMRGYTF
>TRBJ1-1|TRBV28
CASSPSGAGVAEAFF
>TRBJ2-7|TRBV10-3
CAIRPGLAEPPYEQYF
>TRBJ1-6|TRBV28
CASGVNLRAPLHF
>TRBJ1-4|TRBV4-1
CASSQGGSTNEKLFF
>TRBJ2-7|TRBV6-6
CASSQVAGAGEQYF
>TRBJ1-5|TRBV9
CASSATGYQPQHF
>TRBJ2-1|TRBV7-3
CASSPDSRVRGNEQFF
>TRBJ1-2|TRBV5-4
CASSEDRGGGYTF
>TRBJ2-7|TRBV28
CASRSLAGREQYF
>TRBJ1-1|TRBV2
CASRKTVTGTEAFF
>TRBJ2-1|TRBV7-8
CASSSRTSGGRDEQFF